This entry features one T cell receptor beta chain sequence. This entry belongs to a study of blood T cell repertoires in COVID-19. Trimming pared 3 bases from V and 7 bases from J, leaving 12 bases between. Germline V lookup: CDR1 MNHEY, CDR2 SMNVEV (reference sequence). The CDR3 has 13 residues. Some clones are missing from TCRdb's copy, which holds only in-frame ones; the method was immunoSEQ multiplex PCR. The data show about 300,000 clones, with around nine tenths seen just once and under 3.5% held by the top ten. Grouping used clinical history reported by participants in a survey and questionnaire.

The clonotype was recovered from a woman aged 45-65 years who had been exposed to COVID-19. Input material: PBMCs or T cells enriched from blood (not recorded which). The V gene is TRBV27, the J gene TRBJ2-5; D possibly corresponds to TRBD2 (5 bases). The CDR3 protein is CASSFDRGMTQYF. DNA for the CDR3: TGTGCCAGCAGTTTTGATCGGGGAATGACCCAGTACTTC.